This is a list of T cell receptor beta chains from one sample in a study of blood T cells in healthy people across ages. TCRdb itself ran the 5' RACE reads through MiXCR, one entry per CDR3 protein. The sample gives around 1,900,000 distinct CDR3 sequences, 35% to 50% of which show up once; under 25% is in the top ten. The specimen was blood. The receptor set was obtained from a human donor in good health. The conserved cysteine and the conserved F or W are not part of the CDR3 here. Where a row states a size, it is once, few, many or the class of an expanded clone; other rows omit it.

j_call,clone_size,v_call,cdr3_aa
TRBJ2-1,-,TRBV7-9,ASSLEATSSYNEQF
TRBJ1-1,-,TRBV4-2,ASSQELGLALTEAF
TRBJ2-7,-,TRBV20-1,SAQRDGGTYEQY
TRBJ1-4,few,TRBV6-2/TRBV6-3,ASSSIQGGSEKLF
-,-,TRBV12-3/TRBV12-4,ASSEQVGETQY
TRBJ2-1,-,TRBV27,AGSFRGTRDEQF
TRBJ1-5,-,TRBV4-1,ASSQLPPNEGVYQPQH
TRBJ2-7,-,TRBV6-5,ASKAGGPTLEQY
-,-,TRBV4-1,ASSQIPGDRGYEQY
TRBJ2-1,-,TRBV5-1,ASSFILGFYNEQF
TRBJ1-4,-,TRBV5-6,ASSSGTGAEKLF
TRBJ2-1,-,TRBV30,AWRSGSYNEQF
TRBJ1-1,few,TRBV5-1,ASSLRLLNTEAF
-,few,TRBV10-3,TIGQGAETQY